Following are 9 T cell receptor beta chains from one sample sequenced in a study of Graves' ophthalmopathy and Graves' hyperthyroidism. The TCR beta CDR3 regions underwent amplification from RNA transcripts. First-round RT-PCR relied on HTBI primers, and a second-round multiplex PCR came next. Via MiXCR, TCRdb re-called the multiplex PCR reads, giving one row per CDR3 protein. The table includes 45,000 to 60,000 distinct CDR3 sequences, roughly 47% detected once. The sample consisted of peripheral blood. The origin of the receptors is an adult woman with Graves' ophthalmopathy.

This clonotype was counted many times. The chain employs TRBV20-1 and TRBJ2-3, with TRBD2 matching 11 bases. This CDR3 has 16 amino acids. V shed 2 bases, J shed 6 bases, and the junction held 10 bases outside the gene matches. CDR1 and CDR2 from the germline V gene are DFQATT and SNEGSKA (reference sequence). The CDR3 sequence is CSARPTSGTLKDTQYF. The CDR3 DNA is TGCAGTGCTAGACCGACTAGCGGGACCTTAAAGGATACGCAGTATTTT.

Remarks on this clonotype: Since the CDR3 does not end with the conserved phenylalanine or tryptophan, this likely comes from a read error. Because the CDR3's place on the DNA is in doubt, the DNA is left out and the CDR3 is given as listed by TCRdb. This chain joins TRBV6-4 and TRBJ2-5. The CDR3 sequence runs 8 residues, both termini included. CDR1 is MRHNA and CDR2 is SNTAGT in the germline V gene. The CDR3 is CASSDSNT.

This clonotype has ten or more counts. The chain uses TRBV5-1 and TRBJ2-7; no definite D call. With 5 bases removed from V and 2 bases from J, the gap between germline ends came to 14 bases. The CDR3 totals 14 residues. Germline CDR1 is SGHRS and CDR2 is YFSETQ. The CDR3 spells CASSLTVDPYEQYF. CDR3 DNA sequence: TGCGCCAGCAGTCTTACTGTAGATCCCTACGAGCAGTACTTC.

The rearrangement links TRBV5-1 to TRBJ2-5; 9 bases map to TRBD2. The germline V gene has CDR1 SGHRS and CDR2 YFSETQ. Trimming at V came to 2 bases and at J to 7 bases, leaving 9 bases not matched to a gene. CDR3 length: 15 amino acids. The CDR3 coding sequence is TGCGCCAGCAGCTTAGGGGCTAGCGGGAAGGGGACCCAGTACTTC. Its protein is CASSLGASGKGTQYF.

The chain joins TRBV7-8 to TRBJ2-5; unclear D gene. The V and J ends lost 5 bases and 7 bases respectively, with 8 bases between them. This CDR3 has 11 residues. Germline V CDR1 and CDR2: SGHVS, FQNEAQ. The CDR3 sequence is CASSPWTTQYF. CDR3 nucleotide sequence: TGTGCCAGCAGCCCGTGGACGACCCAGTACTTC. Using reference TRBV7-8 and TRBJ2-5 for the parts outside the CDR3, the full variable domain is GAGVSQSPRYKVAKRGQDVALRCDPISGHVSLFWYQQALGQGPEFLTYFQNEAQLDKSGLPSDRFFAERPEGSVSTLKIQRTQQEDSAVYLCASSPWTTQYFGPGTRLLVL.

In this sample, this clonotype turned up many times. CDR3: CASSIGRAGYNEQFF. CDR3 DNA sequence: TGTGCCAGTAGTATTGGGAGAGCGGGGTACAATGAGCAGTTCTTC. This sequence joins TRBV19 and TRBJ2-1, with TRBD2 matching over 7 bases. The CDR3 is made up of 15 amino acids. The V gene's germline CDR1 is LNHDA and CDR2 SQIVND (reference sequence). V lost 3 bases, J lost 4 bases, and 6 bases stayed unmatched.

The table lists this clonotype with many counts. The CDR3 loop is CASSPSGGAYNEQFF. The CDR3 bases are TGTGCCAGCAGCCCGTCGGGGGGCGCCTACAATGAGCAGTTCTTC. The chain combines TRBV7-3 with TRBJ2-1, with TRBD2 as a possible D gene (7 bases). This CDR3 contains 15 residues. Germline values: CDR1 SGHTA, CDR2 FQGTGA. V lost 5 bases and J lost 2, with 13 bases in between.

This rearrangement joins TRBV20-1 to TRBJ2-2, with 9 bases aligning to TRBD2. CDR3 length equals 23 residues. Losses at the gene ends were 4 bases for V and 7 bases for J; bases not matched to a gene: 34. Germline V lookup: CDR1 DFQATT, CDR2 SNEGSKA (reference sequence). The CDR3: CSATIGGGGQAGLASHTIGELFF. The CDR3 DNA reads TGCAGTGCTACCATAGGGGGGGGGGGTCAGGCGGGACTAGCCTCCCATACCATCGGGGAGCTGTTTTTT.

This clonotype has a count of ten or more. The chain recombines TRBV5-1 with TRBJ1-1; D not resolved. The CDR3 covers 13 residues. Per the germline V gene, CDR1 is SGHRS and CDR2 is YFSETQ. Trimming cost V 0 bases and J 3 bases, with 6 bases left between them. In nucleotides, the CDR3 is TGCGCCAGCAGCTTGGTACAATACACTGAAGCTTTCTTT. Its translation: CASSLVQYTEAFF. Using reference TRBV5-1 and TRBJ1-1 for the parts outside the CDR3, the full variable domain is KAGVTQTPRYLIKTRGQQVTLSCSPISGHRSVSWYQQTPGQGLQFLFEYFSETQRNKGNFPGRFSGRQFSNSRSEMNVSTLELGDSALYLCASSLVQYTEAFFGQGTRLTVV.